One and the same sample provided the 13 T cell receptor beta chains below, sequenced in a study of blood T cell repertoires in COVID-19. Assay used: immunoSEQ multiplex PCR; TCRdb lists only in-frame clones, some missing. The sample carries about 100,000 clones, 70% to 90% recorded once. The sequenced material came from peripheral blood. Every receptor here comes from a man older than 75 with acute or convalescent COVID-19.

This chain joins TRBV5-1 and TRBJ1-2; D might be TRBD1 (6 bases). Germline V gene sequence: CDR1 SGHRS, CDR2 YFSETQ. The CDR3 runs 13 residues. The V gene lost 0 bases and the J gene lost 3 bases, with 6 bases spanning the gap. CDR3 sequence (DNA): TGCGCCAGCAGCTTGGGACAGGACTATGGCTACACCTTC. Translation gives CASSLGQDYGYTF.

The chain joins TRBV6-6 to TRBJ1-1; D uncertain. Germline values: CDR1 MNHNY, CDR2 SVGAGI (reference sequence). Trimming removed 0 bases from V and 11 bases from J, with 13 bases in between. The CDR3 runs to 13 residues. The CDR3, as DNA: TGTGCCAGCAGTTACTCTCCAGGAGGGAAGGCTTTCTTT. Translating gives CASSYSPGGKAFF.

This clone occurred a few times. The V and J genes are TRBV2 and TRBJ2-2, with 7 bases that match TRBD1. V shed 6 bases and J 3 bases; nucleotides not matched to a gene: 4. Germline CDR1 is SNHLY and CDR2 is FYNNEI. This CDR3 is built from 14 residues. The CDR3 loop reads CASRGQIYTGELFF. The CDR3 DNA reads TGTGCCAGCAGGGGACAGATCTACACCGGGGAGCTGTTTTTT.

This clone was seen just once. The gene calls are TRBV13 and TRBJ2-1; TRBD2 matches 10 bases. V was pared by 5 bases and J by 2 bases, with 6 bases of the junction left unmatched. Germline V gene data show CDR1 as PRHDT and CDR2 as FYEKMQ (reference sequence). This CDR3 is 16 amino acids long. The CDR3 DNA follows: TGTGCCAGCAGCCCATCTAGCGGGGGTACCTACAATGAGCAGTTCTTC. It translates to CASSPSSGGTYNEQFF.

The rearrangement joins TRBV5-4 to TRBJ1-5; 8 positions agree with TRBD1. J was trimmed by 0 bases and V by 0 bases; bases with no gene match: 11. Germline CDR1 is SGHNT and CDR2 is YYREEE (reference sequence). The CDR3 runs to 19 residues. DNA of the CDR3: TGTGCCAGCAGCTTGGCCAGTTGGACAGGGAGGTATAGCAATCAGCCCCAGCATTTT. It specifies CASSLASWTGRYSNQPQHF.

The chain uses TRBV9 and TRBJ1-2; TRBD1 is a possible D gene (6 bases). The CDR3 runs to 15 residues. V lost 4 bases and J 8 bases, leaving 21 bases between the germline ends. The germline CDR1 and CDR2 sequences are SGDLS and YYNGEE. The DNA of the CDR3 is TGTGCCAGCAGCACCGTCCCTCGGGGGGCGCGGGGCTACACCTTC. Amino acid sequence: CASSTVPRGARGYTF.

This CDR3 is CASSTSGSEQFF. The CDR3 DNA reads TGTGCCAGCAGTACCAGCGGGAGTGAGCAGTTCTTC. The chain uses TRBV28 and TRBJ2-1; 8 nucleotides agree with TRBD2. V was pared by 5 bases and J by 9 bases, with 3 bases of the junction left unmatched. Germline loops: CDR1 MDHEN, CDR2 SYDVKM. This CDR3 region has 12 residues.

The V call is TRBV24-1, the J call TRBJ2-1; 7 bases are shared with TRBD1. CDR3 length equals 17 residues. The J segment lost 2 bases and the V segment lost 2 bases, leaving 8 bases of the junction unmatched. Germline V gives CDR1 KGHDR, CDR2 SFDVKD. The CDR3 sequence: CATSDSTGVGAYNEQFF. DNA for the CDR3: TGTGCCACCAGTGATTCCACAGGGGTAGGGGCCTACAATGAGCAGTTCTTC.

The gene calls are TRBV4-3 and TRBJ2-3; D is possibly TRBD1 (6 bases). The V end was cut by 2 bases, the J end by 1 base, with 10 bases between. CDR1 is LGHNA and CDR2 is YSLEER in the germline V gene. The CDR3 is made up of 15 amino acids. CDR3 in amino acids: CASSQLGQRTDTQYF. CDR3 coding DNA: TGCGCCAGCAGCCAACTTGGACAGCGCACAGATACGCAGTATTTT.

This clone came up once. The V gene is TRBV9, the J gene TRBJ1-2; D is possibly TRBD1 (6 bases). Germline V CDR1 and CDR2: SGDLS, YYNGEE. Trimming took off 0 bases at V and 5 bases at J, with 14 bases between the two ends. CDR3 length: 15 amino acids. The CDR3 protein is CASSVAAGVEYGYTF. The CDR3 bases are TGTGCCAGCAGCGTAGCGGCAGGGGTGGAATATGGCTACACCTTC. The full variable domain, completed using reference TRBV9 and TRBJ1-2, is DSGVTQTPKHLITATGQRVTLRCSPRSGDLSVYWYQQSLDQGLQFLIQYYNGEERAKGNILERFSAQQFPDLHSELNLSSLELGDSALYFCASSVAAGVEYGYTFGSGTRLTVV.

This clone was seen a few times. The rearrangement links TRBV7-9 to TRBJ1-6, with 8 bases identical to TRBD1. There are 14 residues in the CDR3. J gave up 5 bases and V 5 bases, and 2 bases lay outside the gene matches. The germline CDR1 and CDR2 sequences are SEHNR and FQNEAQ (reference sequence). CDR3 loop: CASSVDRDNSPLHF. The CDR3 nucleotides read TGTGCCAGCAGCGTGGACAGGGATAATTCACCCCTCCACTTT.

The rearrangement links TRBV6-1 to TRBJ2-7; D might be TRBD1 (5 bases). The CDR3 is 14 residues long. Trimming removed 2 bases at V and 5 bases at J, with 13 bases between. Germline CDR1 reads MNHNS; CDR2 reads SASEGT. The CDR3 DNA is TGTGCCAGCAGTGAAAGGCAGGGTTCCCACGAGCAGTACTTC. It codes for CASSERQGSHEQYF.

The chain couples TRBV20-1 to TRBJ1-1, with D possibly TRBD1 on 5 matching bases. This CDR3 spans 13 amino acids. Germline CDR1 reads DFQATT; CDR2 reads SNEGSKA (reference sequence). Trimming left V 3 bases short and J 10 bases short, with 18 bases between. CDR3 region: CSASAYGSRGAFF. The CDR3 DNA follows: TGCAGTGCTAGTGCTTACGGATCAAGGGGAGCTTTCTTT.